This TCR beta chain was obtained from a study of blood T cell repertoires in COVID-19. As for the study in general: COVID-19 samples from acute and convalescent phases originated in the United States, Italy and Spain. Sources were T cells, B-cell-depleted T cells, or PBMCs; the material itself was cDNA or gDNA.

This clone was recorded once. Clones were read by immunoSEQ multiplex PCR, and TCRdb kept only the in-frame ones, dropping some. This table has 80,000 to 90,000 clones, around nine tenths appearing once. The clonotype was recovered from a man older than 75 with active or convalescent COVID-19. Sequencing was carried out using peripheral blood.

CDR3 bases: TGCGCCAGCAGCCAAGATTGGGGACGTCCGGGACACCTAGCCAAAAACATTCAGTACTTC. Translation gives CASSQDWGRPGHLAKNIQYF. V and J are TRBV4-1 and TRBJ2-4, with D possibly TRBD1 on 6 matching bases. Between the trimmed V and J ends, which lost 0 bases and 0 bases, there was a span of 21 bases. The V gene's germline CDR1 is MGHRA and CDR2 YSYEKL. The CDR3 sequence is 20 residues long.